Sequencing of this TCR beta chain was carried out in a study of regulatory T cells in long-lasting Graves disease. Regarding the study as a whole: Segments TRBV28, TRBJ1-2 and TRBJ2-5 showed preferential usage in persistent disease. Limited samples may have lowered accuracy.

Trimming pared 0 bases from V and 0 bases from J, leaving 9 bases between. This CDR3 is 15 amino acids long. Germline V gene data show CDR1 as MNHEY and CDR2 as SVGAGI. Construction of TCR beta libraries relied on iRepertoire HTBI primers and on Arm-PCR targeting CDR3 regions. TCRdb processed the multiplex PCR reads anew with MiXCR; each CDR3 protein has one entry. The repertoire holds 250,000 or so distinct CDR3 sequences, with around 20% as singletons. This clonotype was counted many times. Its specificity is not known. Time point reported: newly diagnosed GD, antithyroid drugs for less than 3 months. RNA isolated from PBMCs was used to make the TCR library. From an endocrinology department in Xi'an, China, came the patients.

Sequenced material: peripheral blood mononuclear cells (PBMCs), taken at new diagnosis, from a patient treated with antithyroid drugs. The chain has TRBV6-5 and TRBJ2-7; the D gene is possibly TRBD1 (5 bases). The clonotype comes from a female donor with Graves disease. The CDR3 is CASSYSPGISYEQYF. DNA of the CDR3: TGTGCCAGCAGTTACTCGCCAGGGATCTCCTACGAGCAGTACTTC.